This is a list of T cell receptor beta chains from one sample in a study of cytomegalovirus exposure and HLA in healthy donors. Sequencing was performed with immunoSEQ multiplex PCR; in TCRdb, only in-frame clones are kept and a portion is missing. The repertoire has roughly 190,000 clones, over 75% of them found once; the top ten carry approximately 1.8%. Sequencing input: PBMCs. The origin of the receptors is a young man in good health and CMV-seronegative. Each CDR3 is given with its conserved first and last residue. Each record gives: V gene, clone size, D gene, J gene, CDR3 protein, CDR3 DNA. The D gene is left open where the match is weak. Not every row has a clone size; where given, it reads once, few, many or a size class.

>TRBV6-5|-|TRBD1|TRBJ2-1
CASSYSIGQGGNEQFF
TGTGCCAGCAGTTACTCGATCGGACAGGGGGGAAATGAGCAGTTCTTC
>TRBV20-1|-|-|TRBJ1-4
CSAQGEKLFF
TGCAGTGCGCAGGGAGAAAAACTGTTTTTT
>TRBV6-6|-|TRBD2|TRBJ2-2
CASSYGSGVNTGELFF
TGTGCCAGCAGTTATGGCAGCGGGGTGAACACCGGGGAGCTGTTTTTT
>TRBV6-6|once|TRBD1|TRBJ2-5
CASSRRDTGGTQYF
TGTGCCAGCAGTAGACGGGACACAGGGGGGACCCAGTACTTC
>TRBV7-2|few|TRBD1|TRBJ1-2
CASSLSGARGPGYTF
TGTGCCAGCAGCTTAAGTGGGGCCAGGGGGCCTGGCTACACCTTC
>TRBV19|-|TRBD1|TRBJ1-5
CASSGRTGLGNQPQHF
TGTGCCAGTAGTGGACGGACAGGGTTAGGCAATCAGCCCCAGCATTTT
>TRBV30|-|-|TRBJ2-2
CAWSLGHLSTGELFF
TGTGCCTGGAGCTTGGGGCACTTGAGCACCGGGGAGCTGTTTTTT
>TRBV4-1|-|-|TRBJ1-5
CASSQDSGNNQPQHF
TGCGCCAGCAGCCAAGATTCGGGGAACAATCAGCCCCAGCATTTT
>TRBV10-3|-|-|TRBJ2-2
CAISVGGTANTGELFF
TGTGCCATCAGTGTAGGAGGGACAGCGAACACCGGGGAGCTGTTTTTT
>TRBV5-5|once|TRBD1|TRBJ2-3
CASSWDSETDTQYF
TGTGCCAGCAGCTGGGACAGCGAGACAGATACGCAGTATTTT
>TRBV11-2|-|-|TRBJ2-5
CASSLGSRNRGQYF
TGTGCCAGCAGCTTGGGATCCCGGAATAGAGGGCAGTACTTC
>TRBV5-1|-|-|TRBJ2-2
CASSLISGANTGELFF
TGCGCCAGCAGCTTGATTAGCGGAGCGAACACCGGGGAGCTGTTTTTT
>TRBV11-2|-|TRBD2|TRBJ2-3
CASSLGDSGRADTQYF
TGTGCCAGCAGCTTAGGTGATAGCGGGAGGGCAGATACGCAGTATTTT
>TRBV27|-|TRBD1|TRBJ2-7
CASSYGTVREQYF
TGTGCCAGCTCCTACGGGACAGTTCGCGAGCAGTACTTC
>TRBV4-1|few|TRBD1|TRBJ1-1
CASSQETGALEAFF
TGCGCCAGCAGCCAAGAAACAGGGGCCCTTGAAGCTTTCTTT
>TRBV14|few|-|TRBJ2-3
CASSQDDVPGAPTDTQYF
TGTGCCAGCAGCCAAGATGATGTTCCAGGGGCGCCCACAGATACGCAGTATTTT
>TRBV27|-|-|TRBJ2-1
CASSLLDNEQFF
TGTGCCAGCAGCTTACTCGACAATGAGCAGTTCTTC
>TRBV29-1|-|-|TRBJ1-2
CSANGVSGYGYTF
TGCAGCGCCAACGGGGTATCGGGTTATGGCTACACCTTC
>TRBV6-1|-|TRBD2|TRBJ2-7
CASSEATGGYEQYF
TGTGCCAGCAGTGAAGCGACGGGAGGGTACGAGCAGTACTTC
>TRBV29-1|-|TRBD1|TRBJ2-7
CSARRDRGTSYEQYF
TGCAGCGCCCGGCGGGACAGGGGGACCTCCTACGAGCAGTACTTC
>TRBV27|-|TRBD2|TRBJ2-7
CASSLGTSGSYEQYF
TGTGCCAGCAGTCTCGGGACTAGCGGGTCCTACGAGCAGTACTTC
>TRBV4-2|-|-|TRBJ1-3
CASSQDGGGNTIYF
TGTGCCAGCAGCCAAGATGGCGGTGGAAACACCATATATTTT